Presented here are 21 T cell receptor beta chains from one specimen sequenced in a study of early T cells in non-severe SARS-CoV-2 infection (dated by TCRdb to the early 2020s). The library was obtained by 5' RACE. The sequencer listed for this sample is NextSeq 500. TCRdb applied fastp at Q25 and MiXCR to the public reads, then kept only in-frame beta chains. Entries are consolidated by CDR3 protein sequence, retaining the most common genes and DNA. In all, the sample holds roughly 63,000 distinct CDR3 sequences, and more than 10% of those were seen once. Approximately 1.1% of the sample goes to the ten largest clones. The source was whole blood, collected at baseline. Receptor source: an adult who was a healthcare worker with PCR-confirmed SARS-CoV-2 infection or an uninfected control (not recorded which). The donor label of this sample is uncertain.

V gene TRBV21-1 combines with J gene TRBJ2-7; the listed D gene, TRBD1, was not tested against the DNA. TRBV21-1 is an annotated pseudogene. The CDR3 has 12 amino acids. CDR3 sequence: CASSTGNYEQYV. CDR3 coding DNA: TGTGCCAGCAGCACCGGGAACTACGAGCAGTACGTC.

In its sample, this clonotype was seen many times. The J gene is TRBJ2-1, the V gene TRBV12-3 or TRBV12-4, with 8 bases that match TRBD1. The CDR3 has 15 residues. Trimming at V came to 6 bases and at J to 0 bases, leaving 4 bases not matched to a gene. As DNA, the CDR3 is TGTGCCAGCAGCTGGACAGGGAGCTCCTACAATGAGCAGTTCTTC. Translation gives CASSWTGSSYNEQFF.

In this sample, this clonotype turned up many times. CDR3 nucleotide sequence: TGTGCCACCCAGAGGGAAGAGACCCAGTACTTC. Amino acids: CATQREETQYF. The chain links TRBV2 to TRBJ2-5, with D tentatively TRBD2 (5 bases). CDR3 length: 11 residues. CDR1 and CDR2 (germline): SNHLY, FYNNEI. The V end lost 10 bases, the J end lost 3 bases, and 9 bases lay between the germline ends.

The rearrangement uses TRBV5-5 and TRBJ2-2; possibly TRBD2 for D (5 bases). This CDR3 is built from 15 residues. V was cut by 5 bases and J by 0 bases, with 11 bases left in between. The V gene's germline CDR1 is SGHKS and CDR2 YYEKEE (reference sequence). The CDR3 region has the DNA TGTGCCAGCAGAGGACGGGATTCGAACACCGGGGAGCTGTTTTTT. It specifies CASRGRDSNTGELFF.

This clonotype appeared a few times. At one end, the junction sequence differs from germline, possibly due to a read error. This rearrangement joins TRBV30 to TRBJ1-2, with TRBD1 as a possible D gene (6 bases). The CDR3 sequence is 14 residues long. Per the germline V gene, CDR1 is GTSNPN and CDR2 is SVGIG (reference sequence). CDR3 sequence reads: CVWSRTDKNYGYTF. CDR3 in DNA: TGTGTCTGGAGCCGGACAGACAAAAACTATGGCTACACCTTC.

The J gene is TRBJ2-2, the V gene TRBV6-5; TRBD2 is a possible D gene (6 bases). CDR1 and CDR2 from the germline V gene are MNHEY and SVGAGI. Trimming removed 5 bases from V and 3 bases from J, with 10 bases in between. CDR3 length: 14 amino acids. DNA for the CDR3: TGTGCCAGCAGTACGGGACTCTACACCGGGGAGCTGTTTTTT. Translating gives CASSTGLYTGELFF.

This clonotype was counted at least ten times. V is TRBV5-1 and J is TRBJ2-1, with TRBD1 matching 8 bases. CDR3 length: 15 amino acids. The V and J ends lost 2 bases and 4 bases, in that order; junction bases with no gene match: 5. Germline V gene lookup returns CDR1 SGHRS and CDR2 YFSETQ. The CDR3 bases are TGCGCCAGCAGCTTAGGACAGGGCCTATACAATGAGCAGTTCTTC. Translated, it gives CASSLGQGLYNEQFF.

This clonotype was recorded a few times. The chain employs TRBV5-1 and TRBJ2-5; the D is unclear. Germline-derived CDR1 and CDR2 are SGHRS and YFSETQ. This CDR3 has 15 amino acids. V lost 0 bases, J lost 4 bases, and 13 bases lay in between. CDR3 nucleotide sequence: TGCGCCAGCAGCTTGGATTCGTGGAACCTAGAGACCCAGTACTTC. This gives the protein CASSLDSWNLETQYF.

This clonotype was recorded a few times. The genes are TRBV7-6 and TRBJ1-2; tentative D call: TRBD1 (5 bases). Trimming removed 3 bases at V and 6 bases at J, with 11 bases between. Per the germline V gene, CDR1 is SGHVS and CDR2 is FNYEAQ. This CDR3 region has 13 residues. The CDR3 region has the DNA TGTGCCAGCAGCTTGGGTTGGGACGATGGCTACACCTTC. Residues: CASSLGWDDGYTF.

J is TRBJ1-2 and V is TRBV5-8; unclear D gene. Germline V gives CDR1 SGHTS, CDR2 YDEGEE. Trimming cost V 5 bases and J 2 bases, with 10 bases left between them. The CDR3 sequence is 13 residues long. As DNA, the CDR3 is TGTGCCAGCAGGTCGGGGAAAAACTATGGCTACACCTTC. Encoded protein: CASRSGKNYGYTF.

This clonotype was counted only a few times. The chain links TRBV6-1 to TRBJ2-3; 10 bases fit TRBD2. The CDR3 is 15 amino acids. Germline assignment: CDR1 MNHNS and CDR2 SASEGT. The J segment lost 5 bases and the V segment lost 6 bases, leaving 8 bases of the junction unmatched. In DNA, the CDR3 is TGTGCCAGCAGCAACGGACTAGCGGCAGGAGATACGCAGTATTTT. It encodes CASSNGLAAGDTQYF.

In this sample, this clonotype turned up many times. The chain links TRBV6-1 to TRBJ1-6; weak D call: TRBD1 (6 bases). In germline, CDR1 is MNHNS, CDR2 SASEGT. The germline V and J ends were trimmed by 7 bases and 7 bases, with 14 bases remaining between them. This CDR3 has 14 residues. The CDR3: CASIPTGTNSPLHF. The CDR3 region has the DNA TGTGCCAGCATTCCAACAGGGACAAATTCACCCCTCCACTTT.

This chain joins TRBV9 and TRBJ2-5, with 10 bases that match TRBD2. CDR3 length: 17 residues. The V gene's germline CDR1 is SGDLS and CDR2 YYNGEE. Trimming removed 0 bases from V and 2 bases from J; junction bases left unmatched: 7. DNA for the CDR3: TGTGCCAGCAGCGTAGCCCCCAGCGGGGGGGTTCAAGAGACCCAGTACTTC. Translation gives CASSVAPSGGVQETQYF.

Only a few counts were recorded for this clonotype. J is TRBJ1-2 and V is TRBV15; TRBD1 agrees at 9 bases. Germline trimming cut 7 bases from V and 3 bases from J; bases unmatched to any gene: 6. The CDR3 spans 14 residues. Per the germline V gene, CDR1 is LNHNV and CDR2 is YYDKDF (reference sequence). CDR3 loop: CATTPGQGYYGYTF. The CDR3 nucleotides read TGTGCCACCACCCCGGGACAGGGCTACTATGGCTACACCTTC.

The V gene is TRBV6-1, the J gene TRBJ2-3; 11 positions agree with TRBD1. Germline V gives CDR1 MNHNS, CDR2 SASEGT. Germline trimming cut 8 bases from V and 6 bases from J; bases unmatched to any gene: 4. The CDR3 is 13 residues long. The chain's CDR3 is CASGQGAFDTQYF. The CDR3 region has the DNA TGTGCCAGCGGACAGGGGGCATTCGATACGCAGTATTTT.

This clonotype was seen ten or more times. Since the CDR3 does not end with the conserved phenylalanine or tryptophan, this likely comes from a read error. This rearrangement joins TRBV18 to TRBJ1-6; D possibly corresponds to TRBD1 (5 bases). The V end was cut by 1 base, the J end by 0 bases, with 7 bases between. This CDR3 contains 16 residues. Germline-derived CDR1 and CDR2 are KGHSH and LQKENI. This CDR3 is CASSPQQGSYNSPLHL. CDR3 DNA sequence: TGTGCCAGCTCACCACAGCAGGGCTCCTATAATTCACCCCTCCACCTT.

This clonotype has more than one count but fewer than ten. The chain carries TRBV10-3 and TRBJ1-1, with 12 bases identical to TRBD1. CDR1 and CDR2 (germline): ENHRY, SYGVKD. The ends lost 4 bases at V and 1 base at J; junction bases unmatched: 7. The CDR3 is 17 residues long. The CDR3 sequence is CAISAPGTGGENTEAFF. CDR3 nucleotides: TGTGCCATCAGTGCCCCCGGGACAGGGGGCGAGAACACTGAAGCTTTCTTT.

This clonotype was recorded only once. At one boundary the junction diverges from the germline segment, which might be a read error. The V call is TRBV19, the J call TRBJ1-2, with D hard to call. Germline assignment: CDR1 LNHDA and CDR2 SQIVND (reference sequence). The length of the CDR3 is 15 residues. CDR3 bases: TGTACCAGTAGTACCCCCGGGAGAGCTAACTATGGCTACACCTTC. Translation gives CTSSTPGRANYGYTF.

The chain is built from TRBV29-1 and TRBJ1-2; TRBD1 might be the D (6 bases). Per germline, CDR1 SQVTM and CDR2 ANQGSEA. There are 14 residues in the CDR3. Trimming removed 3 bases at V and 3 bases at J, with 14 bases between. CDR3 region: CSVEGAGQDYGYTF. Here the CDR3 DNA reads TGCAGCGTTGAGGGGGCAGGGCAGGACTATGGCTACACCTTC.

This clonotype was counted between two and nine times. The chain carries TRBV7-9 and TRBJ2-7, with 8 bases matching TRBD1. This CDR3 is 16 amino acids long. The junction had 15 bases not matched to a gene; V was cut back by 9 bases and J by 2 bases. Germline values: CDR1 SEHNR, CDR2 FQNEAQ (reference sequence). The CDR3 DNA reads TGTGCCAGAGCCCCCCGGGCCGGGACAGGACCCTACGAGCAGTACGTC. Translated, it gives CARAPRAGTGPYEQYV.

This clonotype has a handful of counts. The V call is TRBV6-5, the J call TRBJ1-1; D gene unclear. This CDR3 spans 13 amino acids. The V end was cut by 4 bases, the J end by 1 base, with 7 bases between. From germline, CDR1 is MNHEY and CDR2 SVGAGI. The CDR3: CASSFLRNTEAFF. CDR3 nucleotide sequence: TGTGCCAGCAGTTTTCTCCGGAACACTGAAGCTTTCTTT.